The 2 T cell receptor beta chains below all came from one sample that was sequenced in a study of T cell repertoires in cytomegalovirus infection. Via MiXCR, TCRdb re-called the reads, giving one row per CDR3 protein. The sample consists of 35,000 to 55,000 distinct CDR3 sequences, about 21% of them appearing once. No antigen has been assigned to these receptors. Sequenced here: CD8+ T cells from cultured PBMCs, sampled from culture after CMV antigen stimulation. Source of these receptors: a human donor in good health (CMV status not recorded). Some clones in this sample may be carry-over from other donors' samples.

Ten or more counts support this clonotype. Here the CDR3 DNA reads TGTGCCAGCAGTTTCGGGACAGCCACTGAAGCTTTCTTT. It yields the protein CASSFGTATEAFF. The chain recombines TRBV12-3 or TRBV12-4 with TRBJ1-1, with 7 bases matching TRBD1. The CDR3 contains 13 residues. The J segment lost 4 bases and the V segment lost 3 bases, leaving 2 bases of the junction unmatched.

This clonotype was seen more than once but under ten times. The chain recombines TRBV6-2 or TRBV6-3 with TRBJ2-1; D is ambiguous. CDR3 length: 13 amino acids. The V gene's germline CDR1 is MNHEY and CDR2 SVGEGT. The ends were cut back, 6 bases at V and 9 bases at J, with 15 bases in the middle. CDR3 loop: CASRTPHLGEQFF. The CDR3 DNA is TGTGCCAGCAGGACACCTCACCTCGGTGAGCAGTTCTTC.